This is a list of T cell receptor beta chains from one sample in a study of blood T cells in healthy people across ages. TCRdb re-derived calls from the 5' RACE reads in MiXCR, one entry per CDR3 protein. Altogether fewer than 2,000,000 distinct CDR3 sequences are present, almost 35% being singletons, with the ten largest covering around 11%. The specimen sequenced was blood. Source of these receptors: a woman aged 25 to 39 in good health. Each CDR3 is given with its conserved first and last residue. The D gene is left open where the match is weak. The size field is filled for only some rows; it gives once, few, many or a size class.

d_gene	abundance	j_gene	v_gene	CDR3nt	CDR3aa
.	.	TRBJ2-3	TRBV5-1	TGCGCCAGCAGCAGGGGCGAGGGAGATACGCAGTATTTT	CASSRGEGDTQYF
TRBD2	.	TRBJ2-7	TRBV7-9	TGTGCCAGCAGCTTAGTCAGCGGGGGGCGGAACGAGCAGTACTTC	CASSLVSGGRNEQYF
.	.	TRBJ1-1	TRBV27	TGTGCCAGCAGTTTATCTTTCTACGGGGGTGAAGCTTTCTTT	CASSLSFYGGEAFF
.	.	TRBJ2-1	TRBV12-3/TRBV12-4	TGTGCCAGCAGTACCTACAGGGTTCGGGTTGTTAAGAGAGACAATGAGCAGTTCTTC	CASSTYRVRVVKRDNEQFF
TRBD1	.	TRBJ1-1	TRBV29-1	TGCAGCGTTGAAGATCACCGGGACAGCGCCCGGGCAGCTTTCTTT	CSVEDHRDSARAAFF
.	.	TRBJ2-3	TRBV20-1	TGCAGTGCCCCCCTTTTGCGGGCCCCAGGGGATACGCAGTATTTT	CSAPLLRAPGDTQYF
.	few	TRBJ2-6	TRBV12-3/TRBV12-4	TGTGCCAGCAGTCTACCAGGGACGCGTGCCAACGTCCTGACTTTC	CASSLPGTRANVLTF
.	few	TRBJ1-2	TRBV10-3	TGTGCCATCAGGGACGGGCAGTACAAGGATGATGGCTCCACCTTC	CAIRDGQYKDDGSTF
TRBD1	.	TRBJ2-1	TRBV7-9	TGTGCCAGCAGCTCCCGGGACAGGGGAATGGGTGAGCAGTTCTTC	CASSSRDRGMGEQFF
TRBD2	few	TRBJ2-3	TRBV3-1	TGTGCCAGCAGCCAAGAAGGAGCGGGAGGGATCTATAACACAGATACGCAGTATTTT	CASSQEGAGGIYNTDTQYF
TRBD1	.	TRBJ1-2	TRBV29-1	TGCAGCGTTACCTTGAAGGGGGCGCGAAAAGGCTACACCTTC	CSVTLKGARKGYTF
TRBD1	.	TRBJ2-2	TRBV5-1	TGCGCCAGCAGCTTCCAAACCCGGACAGGCAACACCGGGGAGCTGTTTTTT	CASSFQTRTGNTGELFF
.	few	TRBJ2-3	TRBV10-2	TGCGCCAGCACTTGGGGAACAGATACGCAGTATTTT	CASTWGTDTQYF
.	once	TRBJ1-1	TRBV12-3/TRBV12-4	TGTGCCAGCAGTTCCGGGTTCCCTGAAGCTTTCTTT	CASSSGFPEAFF
.	.	TRBJ1-2	TRBV27	TGTGCCATCAGGGGTGGTAGCAAGAATGGCTACACCTTC	CAIRGGSKNGYTF
.	many	TRBJ2-6	TRBV6-2/TRBV6-3	TGTGCCAGCAGTTACTGGGGTTCTGGGGCCAACGTCCTGACTTTC	CASSYWGSGANVLTF
TRBD1	few	TRBJ1-5	TRBV20-1	TGCAGTGCAAAGACAGGGGTGAATCAGCCCCAGCATTTT	CSAKTGVNQPQHF
TRBD2	few	TRBJ2-3	TRBV20-1	TGCAGTGCGCCGACTAGCGGAAGCACAGATACGCAGTATTTT	CSAPTSGSTDTQYF
.	.	TRBJ2-5	TRBV6-1	TGTGCCAGCAGAGAAGAACAGGGATTTTTCCTCGGTGAGGCCCAGTACTTC	CASREEQGFFLGEAQYF
.	.	TRBJ2-3	TRBV7-2	TGTGCCAGCAGCTTTGGGAGGGGACAAGAGACAGATACGCAGTATTTT	CASSFGRGQETDTQYF